This T cell receptor (beta chain) was recovered during a study of blood T cell repertoires in COVID-19. Overall study: Collection of acute and convalescent COVID-19 samples took place in the United States, Italy and Spain. From T cells, B-cell-depleted T cells, or PBMCs came the material, which was cDNA or gDNA.

In the original analysis: Cell counts per sample came from amplifying reference gene primers. This table comes from immunoSEQ multiplex PCR, and its TCRdb copy is limited to in-frame clones, with some not included. The V and J calls and the clone size are those of that table, but D and trimming were determined from the DNA. The table shows 84,000 or so clones, with around 80% occurring only once. This CDR3 has 13 residues. Germline lookup yields CDR1 SGHAT and CDR2 FQNNGV. Trimming took off 5 bases at V and 7 bases at J, with 12 bases between the two ends. The chain combines TRBV11-2 with TRBJ1-5, with D perhaps TRBD1 (6 bases). This TCR was sampled from a man aged 65 to 79 with acute or convalescent COVID-19. The sequencing input was peripheral blood. DNA of the CDR3: TGTGCCAGCAGCCCGGGGGGCGTACAGCCCCAGCATTTT. This encodes CASSPGGVQPQHF. Looking up the rest from reference TRBV11-2 and TRBJ1-5 gives the full variable domain: EAGVAQSPRYKIIEKRQSVAFWCNPISGHATLYWYQQILGQGPKLLIQFQNNGVVDDSQLPKDRFSAERLKGVDSTLKIQPAKLEDSAVYLCASSPGGVQPQHFGDGTRLSIL.